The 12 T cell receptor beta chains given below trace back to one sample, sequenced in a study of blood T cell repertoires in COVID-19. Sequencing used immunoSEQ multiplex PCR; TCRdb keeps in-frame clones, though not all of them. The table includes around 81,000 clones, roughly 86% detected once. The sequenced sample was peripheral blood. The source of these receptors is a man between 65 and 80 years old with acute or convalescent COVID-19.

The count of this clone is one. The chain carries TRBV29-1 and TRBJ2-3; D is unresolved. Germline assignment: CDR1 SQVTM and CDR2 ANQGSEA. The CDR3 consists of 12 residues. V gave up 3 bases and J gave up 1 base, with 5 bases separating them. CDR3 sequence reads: CSVDRGTDTQYF. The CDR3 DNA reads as TGCAGCGTTGATCGTGGCACAGATACGCAGTATTTT.

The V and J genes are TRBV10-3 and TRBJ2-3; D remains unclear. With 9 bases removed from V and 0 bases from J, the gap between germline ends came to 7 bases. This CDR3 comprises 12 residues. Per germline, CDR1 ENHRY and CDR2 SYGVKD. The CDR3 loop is CAISLSTDTQYF. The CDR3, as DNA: TGTGCCATATCTCTTAGCACAGATACGCAGTATTTT.

The CDR3 region has the DNA TGCGCCAGCAGCCAAGGACAGAGTAATTCACCCCTCCACTTT. Its translation is CASSQGQSNSPLHF. The chain links TRBV4-3 to TRBJ1-6; the D gene is possibly TRBD1 (5 bases). The length of the CDR3 is 14 residues. Trimming stripped 1 base from V and 6 bases from J, with 7 bases between. From germline, CDR1 is LGHNA and CDR2 YSLEER.

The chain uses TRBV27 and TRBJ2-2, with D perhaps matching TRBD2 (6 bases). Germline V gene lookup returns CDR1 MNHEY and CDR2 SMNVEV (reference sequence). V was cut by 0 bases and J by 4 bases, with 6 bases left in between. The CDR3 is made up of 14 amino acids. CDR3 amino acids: CASSLSGGTGELFF. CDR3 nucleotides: TGTGCCAGCAGTTTATCGGGAGGCACCGGGGAGCTGTTTTTT.

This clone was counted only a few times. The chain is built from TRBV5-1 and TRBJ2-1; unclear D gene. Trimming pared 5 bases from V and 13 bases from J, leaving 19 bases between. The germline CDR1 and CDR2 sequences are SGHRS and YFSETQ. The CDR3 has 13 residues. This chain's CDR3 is CASSDQLGSGQFF. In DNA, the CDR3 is TGCGCCAGCAGTGACCAACTCGGGTCTGGACAGTTCTTC. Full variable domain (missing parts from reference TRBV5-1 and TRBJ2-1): KAGVTQTPRYLIKTRGQQVTLSCSPISGHRSVSWYQQTPGQGLQFLFEYFSETQRNKGNFPGRFSGRQFSNSRSEMNVSTLELGDSALYLCASSDQLGSGQFFGPGTRLTVL.

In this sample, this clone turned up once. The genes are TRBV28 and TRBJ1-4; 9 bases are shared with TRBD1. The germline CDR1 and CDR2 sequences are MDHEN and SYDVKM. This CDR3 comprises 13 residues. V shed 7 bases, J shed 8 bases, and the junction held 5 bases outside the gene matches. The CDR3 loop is CASKGQGWEKLFF. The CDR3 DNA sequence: TGTGCCAGCAAAGGACAGGGGTGGGAAAAACTGTTTTTT.

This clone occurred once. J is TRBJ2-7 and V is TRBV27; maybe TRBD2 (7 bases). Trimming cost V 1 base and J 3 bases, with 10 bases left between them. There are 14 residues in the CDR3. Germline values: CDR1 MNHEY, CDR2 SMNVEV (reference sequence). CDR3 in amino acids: CASSLWGGVYEQYF. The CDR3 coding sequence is TGTGCCAGCAGTTTATGGGGGGGCGTCTACGAGCAGTACTTC.

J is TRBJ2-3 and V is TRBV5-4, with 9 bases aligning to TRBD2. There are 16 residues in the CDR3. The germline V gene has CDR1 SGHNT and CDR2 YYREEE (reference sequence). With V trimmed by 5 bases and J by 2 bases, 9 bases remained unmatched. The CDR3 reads CASRPRLAEITDTQYF. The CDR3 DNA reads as TGTGCCAGCAGACCGAGACTAGCGGAGATCACAGATACGCAGTATTTT.

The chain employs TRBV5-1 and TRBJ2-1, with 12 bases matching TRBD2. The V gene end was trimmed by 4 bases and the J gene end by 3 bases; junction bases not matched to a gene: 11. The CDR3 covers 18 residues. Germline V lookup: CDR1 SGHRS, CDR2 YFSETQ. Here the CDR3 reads CASSVGLSGLAGYNEQFF. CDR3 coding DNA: TGCGCCAGCAGCGTGGGACTTTCGGGACTAGCGGGCTACAATGAGCAGTTCTTC.

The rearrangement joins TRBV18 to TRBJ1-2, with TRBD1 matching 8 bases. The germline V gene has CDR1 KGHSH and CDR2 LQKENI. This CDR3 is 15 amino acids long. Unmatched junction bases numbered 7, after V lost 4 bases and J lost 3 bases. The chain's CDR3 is CASSRTGGQDYGYTF. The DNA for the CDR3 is TGTGCCAGCTCACGAACAGGGGGACAAGACTATGGCTACACCTTC.

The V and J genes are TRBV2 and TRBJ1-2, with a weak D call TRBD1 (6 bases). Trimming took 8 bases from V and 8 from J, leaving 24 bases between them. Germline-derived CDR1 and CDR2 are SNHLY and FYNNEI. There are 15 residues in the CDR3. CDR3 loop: CASGRGLTGVGGYTF. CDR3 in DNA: TGTGCCAGCGGAAGGGGCCTGACAGGAGTTGGAGGCTACACCTTC.

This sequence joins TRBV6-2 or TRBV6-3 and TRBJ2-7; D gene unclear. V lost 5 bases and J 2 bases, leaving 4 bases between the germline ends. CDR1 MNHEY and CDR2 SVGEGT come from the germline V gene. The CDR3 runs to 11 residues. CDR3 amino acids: CASSLPYEQYF. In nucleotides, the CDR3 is TGTGCCAGCAGTCTACCCTACGAGCAGTACTTC.